Below are 25 T cell receptor beta chains sequenced from a single sample in a study of regulatory T cells in long-lasting Graves disease. Arm-PCR with iRepertoire HTBI primers amplified the CDR3 regions for these TCR beta libraries. One entry per CDR3 protein results from TCRdb running MiXCR on the multiplex PCR reads. The data contain 350,000 to 450,000 distinct CDR3 sequences, roughly 20% of them singletons. The sample's time point: persistent/refractory GD, antithyroid drugs over 5 years with positive TRAb. RNA isolated from PBMCs was used to make the TCR library. The source material was peripheral blood mononuclear cells (PBMCs), sampled when the disease was refractory, from a patient treated with antithyroid drugs. These receptors were obtained from a female donor with Graves disease.

The chain is built from TRBV7-6 and TRBJ2-1, with TRBD2 identical over 7 bases. In germline, CDR1 is SGHVS, CDR2 FNYEAQ. The ends lost 4 bases at V and 5 bases at J; junction bases unmatched: 8. The CDR3 is made up of 15 amino acids. The CDR3 loop reads CASSSHGTNHNEQFF. CDR3 nucleotide sequence: TGTGCCAGCAGCTCCCACGGGACTAACCACAATGAGCAGTTCTTC.

Many counts were recorded for this clonotype. V gene TRBV9 combines with J gene TRBJ1-2; a possible D gene is TRBD1 (5 bases). The CDR3 has 12 amino acids. Trimming took off 2 bases at V and 5 bases at J, with 7 bases between the two ends. Looked up from germline, CDR1 is SGDLS and CDR2 is YYNGEE. The CDR3 DNA follows: TGTGCCAGCAGCGTTGACAGTTATGGCTACACCTTC. This sequence encodes CASSVDSYGYTF.

This clonotype appeared once. J is TRBJ2-5 and V is TRBV3-1, with TRBD2 as a possible D gene (5 bases). Germline values: CDR1 LGHDT, CDR2 YNNKEL (reference sequence). Between the trimmed V and J ends, which lost 4 bases and 9 bases, there was a span of 21 bases. This CDR3 is 15 amino acids long. This CDR3 reads CASSPGPLYRGAQYF. The CDR3 DNA is TGTGCCAGCAGCCCCGGGCCCTTGTATCGGGGTGCCCAGTACTTC.

This clonotype has a handful of counts. This chain uses TRBV6-1 with TRBJ1-1; D call uncertain. CDR3 length equals 14 residues. The ends were cut back, 5 bases at V and 1 base at J, with 11 bases in the middle. Looked up from germline, CDR1 is MNHNS and CDR2 is SASEGT. CDR3 nucleotide sequence: TGTGCCAGCAGTACCTTTGCGGGGAACACTGAAGCTTTCTTT. Encoded protein: CASSTFAGNTEAFF.

CDR3 region: CASSVGTGSNQPQHF. In DNA, the CDR3 is TGTGCCAGCAGCGTAGGGACAGGCAGCAATCAGCCCCAGCATTTT. The rearrangement uses TRBV9 and TRBJ1-5, with 7 bases that match TRBD1. CDR3 size: 15 residues. In germline, CDR1 is SGDLS, CDR2 YYNGEE. The ends lost 0 bases at V and 1 base at J; junction bases unmatched: 1.

This clonotype was counted only a few times. The rearrangement joins TRBV6-1 to TRBJ2-4; D gene unclear. Germline CDR1 is MNHNS and CDR2 is SASEGT. The CDR3 loop spans 14 amino acids. The ends were cut back, 8 bases at V and 8 bases at J, with 19 bases in the middle. The CDR3 DNA is TGTGCCAGCCTACTGGTCGTGAATGGAGACATTCAGTACTTC. This sequence encodes CASLLVVNGDIQYF.

In its sample, this clonotype was seen many times. This chain links TRBV27 with TRBJ1-1, with unresolved D. CDR1 is MNHEY and CDR2 is SMNVEV in the germline V gene (reference sequence). Deletions cut 7 bases from V and 3 bases from J, with 12 bases between. This CDR3 has 13 amino acids. CDR3 amino acids: CASTFGPHTEAFF. CDR3 bases: TGTGCCAGCACCTTCGGGCCCCACACTGAAGCTTTCTTT.

The chain has TRBV4-1 and TRBJ1-6, with D possibly TRBD1 on 6 matching bases. Germline V gives CDR1 MGHRA, CDR2 YSYEKL. This CDR3 has 15 residues. V lost 4 bases and J 13 bases, leaving 20 bases between the germline ends. CDR3 region: CASSLIGGDKGPLHF. DNA for the CDR3: TGCGCCAGCAGCCTTATAGGGGGAGACAAGGGTCCCCTCCACTTT.

The rearrangement links TRBV11-2 to TRBJ1-6, with D perhaps matching TRBD1 (6 bases). The CDR3 has 17 residues. V was shortened by 4 bases and J by 5 bases, with 18 bases between the two germline ends. Germline-derived CDR1 and CDR2 are SGHAT and FQNNGV. The CDR3 DNA is TGTGCCAGCAGCTCTGGGGGAAGGAGGGGGGATAATTCACCCCTCCACTTT. It is translated as CASSSGGRRGDNSPLHF. The variable domain in full, with the rest retrieved from reference TRBV11-2 and TRBJ1-6, is EAGVAQSPRYKIIEKRQSVAFWCNPISGHATLYWYQQILGQGPKLLIQFQNNGVVDDSQLPKDRFSAERLKGVDSTLKIQPAKLEDSAVYLCASSSGGRRGDNSPLHFGNGTRLTVT.

This CDR3 reads CASSSPGGENIQYF. The CDR3 DNA is TGTGCCAGCAGCTCCCCCGGAGGAGAAAACATTCAGTACTTC. This rearrangement joins TRBV28 to TRBJ2-4, with D perhaps TRBD2 (5 bases). This CDR3 has 14 residues. V lost 6 bases and J lost 5, with 14 bases in between. Germline CDR1 is MDHEN and CDR2 is SYDVKM.

There are a few counts of this clonotype. The rearrangement links TRBV6-2 or TRBV6-3 to TRBJ2-7, with TRBD2 matching over 14 bases. V shed 2 bases, J shed 4 bases, and the junction held 4 bases outside the gene matches. The CDR3 runs to 16 residues. Germline lookup yields CDR1 MNHEY and CDR2 SVGEGT. The CDR3 nucleotides are TGTGCCAGCAGTTACGGAGGGACTAGCGGGAGTTACGAGCAGTACTTC. As protein: CASSYGGTSGSYEQYF.

This clonotype was detected ten times or more. The chain employs TRBV2 and TRBJ1-4, with D possibly matching TRBD1 (6 bases). The CDR3 spans 14 residues. The ends were cut back, 6 bases at V and 10 bases at J, with 18 bases in the middle. The germline V gene has CDR1 SNHLY and CDR2 FYNNEI. This CDR3 reads CASSIRDNRGKLFF. The CDR3, as DNA: TGTGCCAGCAGCATCCGGGACAACCGCGGAAAACTGTTTTTT.

V is TRBV28 and J is TRBJ2-3; TRBD1 matches 7 bases. CDR1 MDHEN and CDR2 SYDVKM come from the germline V gene. The CDR3 spans 15 residues. Trimming took 9 bases from V and 2 from J; bases not matched to a gene: 11. The CDR3 protein is CASPRGQDNTDTQYF. The CDR3, as DNA: TGTGCCAGTCCACGAGGACAGGACAACACAGATACGCAGTATTTT.

This clonotype was observed at least ten times. This CDR3 is CASRQTRLNYGYTF. CDR3 in DNA: TGTGCCAGCAGACAGACTCGACTGAACTATGGCTACACCTTC. The rearrangement uses TRBV28 and TRBJ1-2, with D unclear. Between the trimmed V and J ends, which lost 6 bases and 2 bases, there was a span of 13 bases. The CDR3 is 14 residues long. CDR1 and CDR2 from the germline V gene are MDHEN and SYDVKM.

This clonotype was counted many times. The chain uses TRBV6-5 and TRBJ1-1; tentatively, D is TRBD1 (5 bases). The CDR3 spans 16 residues. Trimming shortened V by 0 bases and J by 11 bases, and 22 bases separated the two germline ends. From germline, CDR1 is MNHEY and CDR2 SVGAGI. CDR3 sequence: CASSYSNRGAELSAFF. Here the CDR3 DNA reads TGTGCCAGCAGTTACTCGAATAGGGGCGCGGAATTGTCGGCTTTCTTT.

This clonotype was picked up a small number of times. The chain couples TRBV28 to TRBJ2-3; perhaps TRBD2 as D (5 bases). This CDR3 has 15 amino acids. The V end was cut by 6 bases, the J end by 5 bases, with 18 bases between. Per the germline V gene, CDR1 is MDHEN and CDR2 is SYDVKM. DNA for the CDR3: TGTGCCAGCAGGAGTTACGGAGGACGTGGAGATACGCAGTATTTT. This sequence encodes CASRSYGGRGDTQYF.

This clonotype turned up a few times. The chain has TRBV7-2 and TRBJ2-5; D uncertain. V was trimmed by 1 base and J by 7 bases, leaving 16 bases between them. The CDR3 contains 15 residues. The germline V gene encodes CDR1 SGHTA and CDR2 FQGNSA. In nucleotides, the CDR3 is TGTGCCAGCAGCTTAGAGCCGGGTCGATTGGGGACCCAGTACTTC. Encoded protein: CASSLEPGRLGTQYF.

Comment on this clonotype: Just one base apart from a much larger clone, this may be a read error. The gene calls are TRBV7-9 and TRBJ1-6, with no clear D. Germline V CDR1 and CDR2: SEHNR, FQNEAQ (reference sequence). The CDR3 loop spans 12 amino acids. As DNA, the CDR3 is TGTGCCAGCAGCTCCCATAATTCACCCCTCCACTTT. Protein: CASSSHNSPLHF. The full variable domain, in which reference TRBV7-9 and TRBJ1-6 provide the parts outside the CDR3, is DTGVSQNPRHKITKRGQNVTFRCDPISEHNRLYWYRQTLGQGPEFLTYFQNEAQLEKSRLLSDRFSAERPKGSFSTLEIQRTEQGDSAMYLCASSSHNSPLHFGNGTRLTVT.

A note on this clonotype: A clone one base away is much larger, so this may be a read error. J is TRBJ2-5 and V is TRBV27; D assignment may be TRBD1 or TRBD2 (7 bases each). The CDR3 has 15 amino acids. The germline V gene encodes CDR1 MNHEY and CDR2 SMNVEV (reference sequence). The chain's CDR3 is CASSFSGGAQEAQYF. The CDR3, as DNA: TGTGCCAGCAGTTTTTCAGGGGGGGCCCAAGAGGCCCAGTACTTC.

This sequence joins TRBV9 and TRBJ1-2; a weak D match, TRBD1 (6 bases). Germline CDR1 and CDR2: SGDLS and YYNGEE. The CDR3 runs to 12 residues. The ends were cut back, 7 bases at V and 5 bases at J, with 12 bases in the middle. Here the CDR3 reads CASGGALYGYTF. The CDR3 bases are TGTGCCAGCGGGGGGGCCTTATATGGCTACACCTTC.

This chain joins TRBV5-1 and TRBJ2-7; 7 nucleotides agree with TRBD2. CDR3 length: 14 residues. CDR1 and CDR2 (germline): SGHRS, YFSETQ. V lost 5 bases and J lost 6; bases outside the gene matches: 11. CDR3 loop: CASRPLAGVGEQYF. Written as DNA, the CDR3 is TGCGCCAGCAGGCCATTGGCGGGAGTTGGCGAGCAGTACTTC.

This chain connects TRBV25-1 to TRBJ2-5, with a possible D match to TRBD1 (5 bases). From germline, CDR1 is MGHDK and CDR2 SYGVNS. With 3 bases removed from V and 3 bases from J, the gap between germline ends came to 14 bases. This CDR3 is built from 15 residues. CDR3 sequence: CASSEGGPGKETQYF. The CDR3 nucleotides read TGTGCCAGCAGTGAGGGTGGGCCAGGGAAAGAGACCCAGTACTTC.

Many counts were recorded for this clonotype. V gene TRBV28 combines with J gene TRBJ2-7, with 7 bases that match TRBD1. Looked up from germline, CDR1 is MDHEN and CDR2 is SYDVKM. V gave up 10 bases and J gave up 2 bases; unmatched junction bases: 5. The CDR3 covers 12 residues. The CDR3 spells CAIRQGPYEQYF. Written as DNA, the CDR3 is TGTGCCATCCGACAGGGTCCCTACGAGCAGTACTTC.

The V call is TRBV11-1, the J call TRBJ2-1; TRBD2 aligns across 9 bases. The CDR3 has 11 residues. CDR1 and CDR2 from the germline V gene are SGHAT and FQDESV (reference sequence). After removal of 6 bases from V and 10 bases from J, the junction contained 1 base not matched to a gene. CDR3 protein: CASRGLAEQFF. The CDR3, as DNA: TGTGCCAGCAGAGGACTAGCGGAGCAGTTCTTC.

This clonotype was seen ten or more times. V usage is TRBV9 and J usage is TRBJ2-5; 9 positions match TRBD2. Trimming at V came to 3 bases and at J to 5 bases, leaving 8 bases not matched to a gene. Germline V CDR1 and CDR2: SGDLS, YYNGEE. This CDR3 is built from 15 residues. The CDR3 region has the DNA TGTGCCAGCAGCGGCGGCGGGAGGGCCGCGGAGACCCAGTACTTC. Protein: CASSGGGRAAETQYF.